This T cell receptor beta chain stems from a study of early T cells in non-severe SARS-CoV-2 infection. After removal of 7 bases from V and 10 bases from J, the junction contained 17 bases not matched to a gene. The germline CDR1 and CDR2 sequences are MDHEN and SYDVKM. The CDR3 runs to 17 residues. The library protocol tagged individual cDNA molecules with unique molecular identifiers. TCRdb re-called the 5' RACE reads through MiXCR, storing one row per CDR3 protein. The profile covers fewer than 30,000 distinct CDR3 sequences, with about 4.5% appearing a single time and around a sixth taken by the ten largest. This clonotype was seen at least ten times.

The sequence was obtained from an adult who was a healthcare worker with PCR-confirmed SARS-CoV-2 infection or an uninfected control (not recorded which). The sequenced sample was whole blood. The chain is built from TRBV28 and TRBJ1-6, with 9 bases identical to TRBD1. CDR3 amino acids: CASTSWAGQGIGSPLHF. The CDR3 DNA follows: TGTGCCAGCACATCGTGGGCAGGACAGGGGATAGGATCACCCCTCCACTTT.